One sample yielded the 21 T cell receptor beta chains listed below, sequenced in a study of blood T cell repertoires in COVID-19. Produced via immunoSEQ multiplex PCR; TCRdb's table is partial and in-frame only. The sample has about 470,000 clones; around 90% are singletons. Source material: PBMCs or T cells enriched from blood (not recorded which). These receptor sequences come from a woman aged 18-29 years who had recovered from COVID-19.

A few counts support this clone. The V gene is TRBV7-2, the J gene TRBJ1-6; D uncertain. Germline V gene sequence: CDR1 SGHTA, CDR2 FQGNSA. V lost 5 bases and J 6 bases, leaving 5 bases between the germline ends. CDR3 length: 12 amino acids. CDR3 coding DNA: TGTGCCAGCAGCCCTCCTAATTCACCCCTCCACTTT. Amino acid sequence: CASSPPNSPLHF. Complete variable domain (other parts from reference TRBV7-2 and TRBJ1-6): GAGVSQSPSNKVTEKGKDVELRCDPISGHTALYWYRQSLGQGLEFLIYFQGNSAPDKSGLPSDRFSAERTGGSVSTLTIQRTQQEDSAVYLCASSPPNSPLHFGNGTRLTVT.

Concerning this clone itself: Sequence at one end of the junction differs from germline and may be a read error. The rearrangement joins TRBV6-5 to TRBJ2-4; the match to TRBD1 covers 8 bases. The germline V gene has CDR1 MNHEY and CDR2 SVGAGI. CDR3 length: 13 amino acids. This chain's CDR3 is CASSRSPGQEKDF. The CDR3 DNA reads as TGTGCCAGCAGCCGGTCTCCGGGACAGGAGAAGGACTTC.

This chain joins TRBV4-1 and TRBJ1-1; D not resolved. The CDR3 is 15 residues long. The V gene's germline CDR1 is MGHRA and CDR2 YSYEKL. With 1 base removed from V and 0 bases from J, the gap between germline ends came to 9 bases. CDR3 in amino acids: CASSQGLAMNTEAFF. In nucleotides, the CDR3 is TGCGCCAGCAGCCAAGGTTTAGCTATGAACACTGAAGCTTTCTTT.

The sample holds one count of this clone. The chain employs TRBV19 and TRBJ1-1; D is unclear. CDR1 is LNHDA, CDR2 SQIVND, per germline (reference sequence). V lost 10 bases to trimming and J lost 3 bases, with 21 bases between them. The CDR3 is 15 amino acids. The CDR3 DNA is TGTGCCACCAGACCCGGGTCCTCTCTGGACACTGAAGCTTTCTTT. This codes for CATRPGSSLDTEAFF.

This clone was found once. The V and J genes are TRBV10-3 and TRBJ2-6; D is perhaps TRBD1 (5 bases). Trimming shortened V by 10 bases and J by 0 bases, and 10 bases separated the two germline ends. In germline, CDR1 is ENHRY, CDR2 SYGVKD. This CDR3 is 14 amino acids long. The CDR3 here is CATTGHSGANVLTF. The CDR3, as DNA: TGTGCCACCACCGGACACTCTGGGGCCAACGTCCTGACTTTC.

V is TRBV7-9 and J is TRBJ1-2; perhaps TRBD1 as D (6 bases). The CDR3 consists of 11 residues. Germline CDR1 and CDR2: SEHNR and FQNEAQ (reference sequence). Between the trimmed V and J ends, which lost 5 bases and 6 bases, there was a span of 7 bases. CDR3 in DNA: TGTGCCAGCAGCCCAGGGGATGGCTACACCTTC. It specifies CASSPGDGYTF.

The rearrangement joins TRBV10-3 to TRBJ2-7, with 7 bases lining up with TRBD1. J was trimmed by 12 bases and V by 11 bases; bases with no gene match: 16. Germline values: CDR1 ENHRY, CDR2 SYGVKD. There are 12 residues in the CDR3. The CDR3 DNA sequence: TGTGCCGCCTGGGACAGTAAAAAACCCCTGTACTTC. It translates to CAAWDSKKPLYF.

This sequence joins TRBV5-1 and TRBJ2-7; 9 nucleotides match TRBD2. The CDR3 has 16 residues. The germline V gene has CDR1 SGHRS and CDR2 YFSETQ. V lost 4 bases and J lost 0; bases outside the gene matches: 8. The CDR3 nucleotides read TGCGCCAGCAGCGCCTCCTTAGCGGGGGCCTCCTACGAGCAGTACTTC. It translates to CASSASLAGASYEQYF. The whole variable domain, remainder taken from reference TRBV5-1 and TRBJ2-7, is KAGVTQTPRYLIKTRGQQVTLSCSPISGHRSVSWYQQTPGQGLQFLFEYFSETQRNKGNFPGRFSGRQFSNSRSEMNVSTLELGDSALYLCASSASLAGASYEQYFGPGTRLTVT.

The chain uses TRBV4-1 and TRBJ1-1, with D perhaps matching TRBD1 (5 bases). This CDR3 has 17 amino acids. The V gene's germline CDR1 is MGHRA and CDR2 YSYEKL. V lost 1 base and J 0 bases, leaving 15 bases between the germline ends. For the CDR3, the DNA is TGCGCCAGCAGCCAAGGCCGGGGCGGGGTGTTGAACACTGAAGCTTTCTTT. Translation: CASSQGRGGVLNTEAFF.

CDR3 in DNA: TGTGCCAGCAGTTACGACAGGGTCCCCCCTAGCTATGGCTACACCTTC. This sequence encodes CASSYDRVPPSYGYTF. The gene calls are TRBV6-5 and TRBJ1-2; TRBD1 matches 7 bases. The V gene end was trimmed by 2 bases and the J gene end by 4 bases; junction bases not matched to a gene: 10. Germline V gives CDR1 MNHEY, CDR2 SVGAGI. The CDR3 extends over 16 amino acids.

Remarks on this clone: This sample includes further DNA sequences coding for the same CDR3. The chain combines TRBV5-1 with TRBJ2-7; D gene unclear. The V gene lost 0 bases and the J gene lost 2 bases, with 6 bases spanning the gap. The germline V gene has CDR1 SGHRS and CDR2 YFSETQ. This CDR3 region has 13 residues. The CDR3 reads CASSLVTAYEQYF. CDR3 DNA: TGCGCCAGCAGCTTGGTAACGGCCTACGAGCAGTACTTC.

This clone was picked up a small number of times. V usage is TRBV11-3 and J usage is TRBJ2-2; 8 bases map to TRBD2. Losses at the gene ends were 5 bases for V and 3 bases for J; bases not matched to a gene: 2. The CDR3 is 14 amino acids. From germline, CDR1 is SGHNT and CDR2 YENEEA. For the CDR3, the DNA is TGTGCCAGCAGCCGGGGGGGGCACACCGGGGAGCTGTTTTTT. Translation: CASSRGGHTGELFF. Full variable domain (missing parts from reference TRBV11-3 and TRBJ2-2): EAGVVQSPRYKIIEKKQPVAFWCNPISGHNTLYWYLQNLGQGPELLIRYENEEAVDDSQLPKDRFSAERLKGVDSTLKIQPAELGDSAVYLCASSRGGHTGELFFGEGSRLTVL.

The chain carries TRBV2 and TRBJ2-3; D possibly corresponds to TRBD2 (5 bases). The CDR3 runs 13 residues. Trimming left V 7 bases short and J 6 bases short, with 14 bases between. CDR1 and CDR2 (germline): SNHLY, FYNNEI. CDR3 amino acids: CASTRLPPDTQYF. In DNA form, the CDR3 reads TGTGCCAGCACTAGACTACCCCCGGATACGCAGTATTTT.

The chain joins TRBV7-2 to TRBJ2-7; D gene unclear. Germline assignment: CDR1 SGHTA and CDR2 FQGNSA. The CDR3 totals 16 residues. V was cut by 4 bases and J by 2 bases, with 18 bases left in between. In nucleotides, the CDR3 is TGTGCCAGCAGCTCCCATCCCCCGCCTACGACCTACGAGCAGTACTTC. This gives the protein CASSSHPPPTTYEQYF.

The chain combines TRBV7-2 with TRBJ1-2; D is perhaps TRBD1 (5 bases). Per germline, CDR1 SGHTA and CDR2 FQGNSA. The CDR3 spans 11 residues. The germline V and J ends were trimmed by 1 base and 8 bases, with 5 bases remaining between them. CDR3 protein: CASSLEGGYTF. The CDR3, as DNA: TGTGCCAGCAGCTTAGAGGGGGGCTACACCTTC.

The chain uses TRBV10-3 and TRBJ2-7; D might be TRBD2 (5 bases). Trimming removed 0 bases from V and 3 bases from J, with 9 bases in between. The CDR3 runs 14 residues. Looked up from germline, CDR1 is ENHRY and CDR2 is SYGVKD. CDR3 sequence: CAISESGSIYEQYF. The CDR3 region has the DNA TGTGCCATCAGTGAGTCGGGGAGCATCTACGAGCAGTACTTC.

A single count supports this clone. V usage is TRBV7-9 and J usage is TRBJ1-2, with 10 bases identical to TRBD1. From germline, CDR1 is SEHNR and CDR2 FQNEAQ (reference sequence). After removal of 5 bases from V and 5 bases from J, the junction contained 8 bases not matched to a gene. The CDR3 runs 15 residues. DNA of the CDR3: TGTGCCAGCAGCCAGGGACAGGGGCATTCATATGGCTACACCTTC. This codes for CASSQGQGHSYGYTF.

The genes are TRBV6-5 and TRBJ1-1; D perhaps matches TRBD1 (5 bases). Germline CDR1 reads MNHEY; CDR2 reads SVGAGI. The CDR3 sequence is 14 residues long. V lost 6 bases and J 2 bases, leaving 13 bases between the germline ends. CDR3 in amino acids: CASRVRQLNTEAFF. CDR3 sequence (DNA): TGTGCCAGCAGGGTGAGACAGCTCAACACTGAAGCTTTCTTT.

The chain carries TRBV6-2 or TRBV6-3 and TRBJ2-1; 10 bases agree with TRBD2. Losses at the gene ends were 3 bases for V and 5 bases for J; bases not matched to a gene: 10. Germline values: CDR1 MNHEY, CDR2 SVGEGT. The CDR3 sequence is 17 residues long. CDR3: CASSYRGTSGVNNEQFF. As DNA, the CDR3 is TGTGCCAGCAGTTATCGGGGCACTAGCGGGGTTAACAATGAGCAGTTCTTC.

Many counts were recorded for this clone. The chain has TRBV7-8 and TRBJ1-3; D is unresolved. In germline, CDR1 is SGHVS, CDR2 FQNEAQ. V shed 1 base and J shed 0 bases, with 4 bases lying between them. The CDR3 runs to 14 residues. The DNA for the CDR3 is TGTGCCAGCAGCTTAGGGAGCTCTGGAAACACCATATATTTT. This codes for CASSLGSSGNTIYF.

This chain links TRBV9 with TRBJ1-3; D is undetermined. The germline V gene has CDR1 SGDLS and CDR2 YYNGEE. V gave up 4 bases and J gave up 4 bases, with 18 bases separating them. The CDR3 is 16 amino acids. In DNA form, the CDR3 reads TGTGCCAGCAGCCCTAGTGTAGGGAGGGCCGGAAACACCATATATTTT. Amino acid sequence: CASSPSVGRAGNTIYF.